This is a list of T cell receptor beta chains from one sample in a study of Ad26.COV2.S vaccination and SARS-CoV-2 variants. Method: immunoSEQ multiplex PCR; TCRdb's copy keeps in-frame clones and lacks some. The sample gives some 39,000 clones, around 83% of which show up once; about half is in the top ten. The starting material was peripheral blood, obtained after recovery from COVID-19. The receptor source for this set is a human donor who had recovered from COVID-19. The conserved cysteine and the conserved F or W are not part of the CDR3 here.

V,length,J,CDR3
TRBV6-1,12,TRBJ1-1,ASSEDRGDTEAF
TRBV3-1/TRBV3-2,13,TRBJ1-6,ASSQGPGAGSPLH
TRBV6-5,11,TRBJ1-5,ASSYRGDQPQH
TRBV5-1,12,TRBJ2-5,ASSLGLVQETQY
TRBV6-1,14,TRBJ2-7,ASSEGTAGLTYEQY
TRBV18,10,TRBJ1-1,ASSQGVSEAF
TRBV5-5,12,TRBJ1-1,ASSRQGAPGPAF
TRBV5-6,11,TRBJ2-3,ASSLGRRSTQY
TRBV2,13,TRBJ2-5,ASSETGIKGETQY
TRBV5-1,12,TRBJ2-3,ASSSRTGSDTQY
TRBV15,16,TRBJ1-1,ATSKESRTVTKNTEAF
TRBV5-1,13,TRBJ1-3,ASRSAGPGGNTIY
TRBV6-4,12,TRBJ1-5,ASSPHESNQPQH
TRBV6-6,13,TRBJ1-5,ASRPREGLNQPQH